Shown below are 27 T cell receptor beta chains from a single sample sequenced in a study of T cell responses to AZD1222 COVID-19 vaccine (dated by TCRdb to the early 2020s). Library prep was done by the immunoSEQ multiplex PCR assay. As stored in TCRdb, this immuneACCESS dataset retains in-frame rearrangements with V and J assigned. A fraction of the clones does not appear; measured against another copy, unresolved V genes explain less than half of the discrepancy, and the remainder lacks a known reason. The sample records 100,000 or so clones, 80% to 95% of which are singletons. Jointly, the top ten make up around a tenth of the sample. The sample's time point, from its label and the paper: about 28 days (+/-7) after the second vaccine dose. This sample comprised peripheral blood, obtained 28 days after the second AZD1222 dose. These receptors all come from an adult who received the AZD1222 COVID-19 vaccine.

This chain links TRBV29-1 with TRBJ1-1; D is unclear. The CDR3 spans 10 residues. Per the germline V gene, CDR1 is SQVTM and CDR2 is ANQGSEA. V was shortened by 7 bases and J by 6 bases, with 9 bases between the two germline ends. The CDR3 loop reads CSDSSAEAFF. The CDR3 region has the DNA TGCAGCGACTCGTCCGCTGAAGCTTTCTTT.

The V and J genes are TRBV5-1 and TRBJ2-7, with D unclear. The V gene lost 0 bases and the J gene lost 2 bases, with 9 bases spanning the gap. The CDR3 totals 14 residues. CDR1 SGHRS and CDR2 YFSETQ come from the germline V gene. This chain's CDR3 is CASSLDGTPYEQYF. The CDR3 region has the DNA TGCGCCAGCAGCTTGGATGGCACCCCCTACGAGCAGTACTTC.

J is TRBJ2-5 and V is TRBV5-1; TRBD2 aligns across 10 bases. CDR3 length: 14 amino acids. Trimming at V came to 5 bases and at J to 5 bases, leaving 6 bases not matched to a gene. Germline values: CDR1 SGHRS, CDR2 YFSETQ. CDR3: CASSSTSGFETQYF. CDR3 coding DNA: TGCGCCAGCAGTTCGACTAGCGGGTTCGAGACCCAGTACTTC.

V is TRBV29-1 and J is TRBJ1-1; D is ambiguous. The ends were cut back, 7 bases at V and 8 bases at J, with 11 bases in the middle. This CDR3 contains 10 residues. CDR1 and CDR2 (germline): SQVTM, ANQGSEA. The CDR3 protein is CSGIITEAFF. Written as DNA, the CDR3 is TGCAGCGGAATCATTACAGAAGCTTTCTTT.

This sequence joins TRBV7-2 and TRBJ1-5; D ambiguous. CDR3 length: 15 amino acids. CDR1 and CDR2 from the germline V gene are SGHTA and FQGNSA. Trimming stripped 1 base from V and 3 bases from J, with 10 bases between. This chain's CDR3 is CASSLGGGHNQPQHF. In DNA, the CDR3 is TGTGCCAGCAGCTTAGGTGGAGGGCACAATCAGCCCCAGCATTTT.

CDR3 bases: TGCAGTGCTAGTAGGAGCGGATTGGGGGGAAGCTCCTACAATGAGCAGTTCTTC. This translates into CSASRSGLGGSSYNEQFF. V is TRBV20-1 and J is TRBJ2-1, with a possible D match to TRBD2 (6 bases). This CDR3 is 18 amino acids long. Germline CDR1 reads DFQATT; CDR2 reads SNEGSKA (reference sequence). V lost 3 bases to trimming and J lost 0 bases, with 21 bases between them.

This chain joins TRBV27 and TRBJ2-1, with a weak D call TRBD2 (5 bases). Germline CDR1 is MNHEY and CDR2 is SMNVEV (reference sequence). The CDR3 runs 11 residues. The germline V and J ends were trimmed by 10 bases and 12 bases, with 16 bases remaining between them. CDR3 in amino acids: CATEASNGQFF. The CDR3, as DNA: TGTGCCACCGAGGCTAGCAACGGGCAGTTCTTC.

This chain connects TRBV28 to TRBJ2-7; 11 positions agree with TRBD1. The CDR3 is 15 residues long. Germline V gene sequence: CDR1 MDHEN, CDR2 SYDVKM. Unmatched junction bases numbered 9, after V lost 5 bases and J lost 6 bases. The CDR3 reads CASSLGTGGSFEQYF. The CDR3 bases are TGTGCCAGCAGTCTAGGGACAGGGGGTAGCTTCGAGCAGTACTTC.

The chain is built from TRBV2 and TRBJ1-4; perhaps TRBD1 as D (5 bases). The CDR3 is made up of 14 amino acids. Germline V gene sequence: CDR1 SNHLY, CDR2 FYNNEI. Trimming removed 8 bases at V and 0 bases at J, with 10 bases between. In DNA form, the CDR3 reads TGTGCCAGCTTGACAGCTTCAACTAATGAAAAACTGTTTTTT. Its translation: CASLTASTNEKLFF.

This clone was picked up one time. CDR3 nucleotide sequence: TGTGCCTGGAGTGTAAGGGGACAGGGTATACGAAACACCATATATTTT. Residues: CAWSVRGQGIRNTIYF. The V gene is TRBV30, the J gene TRBJ1-3, with 9 nucleotides matching TRBD1. Germline CDR1 and CDR2: GTSNPN and SVGIG (reference sequence). The CDR3 is 16 residues long. With 0 bases clipped from V and 5 bases from J, the junction kept 8 bases outside the gene matches.

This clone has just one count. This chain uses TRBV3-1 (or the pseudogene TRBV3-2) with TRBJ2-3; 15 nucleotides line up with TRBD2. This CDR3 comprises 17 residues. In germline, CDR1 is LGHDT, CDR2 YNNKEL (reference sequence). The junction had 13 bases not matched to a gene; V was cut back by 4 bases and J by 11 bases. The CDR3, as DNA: TGTGCCAGCAGCCCGCCGGGACTAGCGGGGGGAAGACGGTGGCAGTATTTT. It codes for CASSPPGLAGGRRWQYF.

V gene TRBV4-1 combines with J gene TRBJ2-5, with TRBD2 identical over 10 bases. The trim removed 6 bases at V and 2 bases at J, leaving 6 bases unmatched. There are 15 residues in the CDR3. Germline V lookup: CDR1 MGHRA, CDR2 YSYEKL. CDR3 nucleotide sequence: TGCGCCAGCAGTCTGCTAGCGGGGGAGCAAGAGACCCAGTACTTC. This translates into CASSLLAGEQETQYF.

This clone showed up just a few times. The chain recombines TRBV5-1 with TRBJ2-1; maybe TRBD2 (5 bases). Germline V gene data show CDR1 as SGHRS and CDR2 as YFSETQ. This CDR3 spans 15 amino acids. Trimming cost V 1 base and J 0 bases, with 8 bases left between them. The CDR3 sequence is CASSLSEVSYNEQFF. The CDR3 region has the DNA TGCGCCAGCAGCTTGTCGGAGGTCTCCTACAATGAGCAGTTCTTC.

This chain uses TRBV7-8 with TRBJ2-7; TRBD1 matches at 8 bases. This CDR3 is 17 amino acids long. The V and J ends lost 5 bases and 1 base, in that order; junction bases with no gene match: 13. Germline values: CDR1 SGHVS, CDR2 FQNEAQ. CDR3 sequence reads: CASSPGVGRGRSYEQYF. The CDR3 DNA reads TGTGCCAGCAGCCCCGGGGTAGGCAGGGGGCGATCCTACGAGCAGTACTTC.

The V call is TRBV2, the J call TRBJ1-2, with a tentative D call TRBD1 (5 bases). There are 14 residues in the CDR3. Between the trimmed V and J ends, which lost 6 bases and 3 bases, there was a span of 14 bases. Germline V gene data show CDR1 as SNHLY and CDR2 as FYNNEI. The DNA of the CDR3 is TGTGCCAGCAGCGGGGGGAGGGTCGACTATGGCTACACCTTC. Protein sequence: CASSGGRVDYGYTF.

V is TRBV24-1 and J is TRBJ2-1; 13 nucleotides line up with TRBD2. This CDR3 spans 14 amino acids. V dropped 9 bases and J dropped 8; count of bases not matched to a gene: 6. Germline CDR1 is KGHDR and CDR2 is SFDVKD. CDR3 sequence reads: CATSGGLAGYEQFF. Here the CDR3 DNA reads TGTGCCACCTCTGGGGGACTAGCGGGATATGAGCAGTTCTTC.

CDR3 coding DNA: TGTGCCAGCAGTGAAGGGACAGGCAAAGAGACCCAGTACTTC. Protein sequence: CASSEGTGKETQYF. The genes are TRBV6-1 and TRBJ2-5; 7 bases fit TRBD1. CDR1 is MNHNS and CDR2 is SASEGT in the germline V gene. This CDR3 is 14 amino acids long. With 1 base clipped from V and 3 bases from J, the junction kept 2 bases outside the gene matches.

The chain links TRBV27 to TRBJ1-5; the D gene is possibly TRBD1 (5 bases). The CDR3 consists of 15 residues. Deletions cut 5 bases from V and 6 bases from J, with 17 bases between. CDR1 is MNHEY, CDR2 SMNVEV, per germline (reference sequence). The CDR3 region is CASSVNGALGQPQHF. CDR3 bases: TGTGCCAGCAGTGTAAACGGGGCGCTGGGTCAGCCCCAGCATTTT.

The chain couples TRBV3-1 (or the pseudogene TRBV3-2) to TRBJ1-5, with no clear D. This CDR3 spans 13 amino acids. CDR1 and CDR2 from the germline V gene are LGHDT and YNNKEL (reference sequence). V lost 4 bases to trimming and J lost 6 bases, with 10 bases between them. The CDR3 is CASSPLAGQPQHF. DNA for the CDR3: TGTGCCAGCAGCCCCCTTGCTGGTCAGCCCCAGCATTTT.

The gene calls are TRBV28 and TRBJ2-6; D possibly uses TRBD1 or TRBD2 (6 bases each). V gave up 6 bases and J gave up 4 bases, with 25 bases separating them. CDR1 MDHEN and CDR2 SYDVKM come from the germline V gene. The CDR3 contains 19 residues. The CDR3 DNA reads TGTGCCAGCAGCCGGCTCCCGTGGCAGGGGAGGTCCGGGGCCAACGTCCTGACTTTC. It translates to CASSRLPWQGRSGANVLTF.

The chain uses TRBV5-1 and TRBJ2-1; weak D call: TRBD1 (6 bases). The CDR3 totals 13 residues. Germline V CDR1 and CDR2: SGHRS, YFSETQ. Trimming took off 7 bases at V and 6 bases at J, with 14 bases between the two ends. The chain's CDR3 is CASDSLQGNEQFF. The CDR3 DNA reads TGCGCCAGCGACTCATTACAGGGCAATGAGCAGTTCTTC.

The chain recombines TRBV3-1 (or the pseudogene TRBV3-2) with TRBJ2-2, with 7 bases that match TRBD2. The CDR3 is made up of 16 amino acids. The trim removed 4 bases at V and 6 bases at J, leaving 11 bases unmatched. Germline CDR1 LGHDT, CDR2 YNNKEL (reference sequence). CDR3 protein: CASSRNPGGRAGELFF. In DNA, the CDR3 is TGTGCCAGCAGCCGGAACCCAGGAGGGAGGGCCGGGGAGCTGTTTTTT.

CDR3 nucleotide sequence: TGTGCCAGCAGCTTGGACCTAGGAGAAGCTTTCTTT. Amino acid sequence: CASSLDLGEAFF. V and J are TRBV5-8 and TRBJ1-1; D gene unclear. The germline CDR1 and CDR2 sequences are SGHTS and YDEGEE. The CDR3 is 12 amino acids. V gave up 0 bases and J gave up 8 bases, with 8 bases separating them.

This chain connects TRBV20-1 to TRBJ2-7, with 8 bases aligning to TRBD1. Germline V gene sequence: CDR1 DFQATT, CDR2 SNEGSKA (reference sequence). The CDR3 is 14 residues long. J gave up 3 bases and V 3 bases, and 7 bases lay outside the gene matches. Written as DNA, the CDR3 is TGCAGTGCTAGTCGACAGGGGATGGTCTACGAGCAGTACTTC. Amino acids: CSASRQGMVYEQYF.

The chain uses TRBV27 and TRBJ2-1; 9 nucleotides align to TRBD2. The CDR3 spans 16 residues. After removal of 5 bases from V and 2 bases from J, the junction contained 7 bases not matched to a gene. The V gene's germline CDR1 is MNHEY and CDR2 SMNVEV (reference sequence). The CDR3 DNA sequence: TGTGCCAGCAGTCCCGAGGGCGGGGGGGCCTACAATGAGCAGTTCTTC. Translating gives CASSPEGGGAYNEQFF.

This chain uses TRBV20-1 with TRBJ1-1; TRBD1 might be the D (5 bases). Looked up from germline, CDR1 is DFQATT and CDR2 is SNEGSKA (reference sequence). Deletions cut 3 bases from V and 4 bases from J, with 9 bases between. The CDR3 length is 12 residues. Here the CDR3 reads CSASEGPTEAFF. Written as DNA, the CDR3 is TGCAGTGCTAGTGAGGGGCCCACTGAAGCTTTCTTT.

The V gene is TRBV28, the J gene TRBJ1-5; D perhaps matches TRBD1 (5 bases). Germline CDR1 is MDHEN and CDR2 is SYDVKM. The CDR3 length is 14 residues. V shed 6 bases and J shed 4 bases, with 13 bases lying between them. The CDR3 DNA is TGTGCCAGCAGCGGGACCGTTATTAATCAGCCCCAGCATTTT. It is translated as CASSGTVINQPQHF. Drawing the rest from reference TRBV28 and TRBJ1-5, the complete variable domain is DVKVTQSSRYLVKRTGEKVFLECVQDMDHENMFWYRQDPGLGLRLIYFSYDVKMKEKGDIPEGYSVSREKKERFSLILESASTNQTSMYLCASSGTVINQPQHFGDGTRLSIL.